This T cell receptor beta chain is from a study of blood T cell repertoires in COVID-19. Repertoires were generated with immunoSEQ multiplex PCR, while TCRdb's copy carries only in-frame clones and drops some. The sample holds 160,000 or so clones, roughly nine tenths seen once. The CDR3 length is 14 residues. Specimen: peripheral blood. The source is a woman between 40 and 55 years old with acute or convalescent COVID-19. The chain joins TRBV21-1 to TRBJ2-3; TRBD2, as called in the table, went unchecked against the DNA. TRBV21-1 constitutes a pseudogene. CDR3 residues: CASRASGDVDTQYF. In DNA form, the CDR3 reads TGTGCCAGCAGGGCGAGCGGGGATGTAGATACGCAGTATTTT.